This T cell receptor (beta chain) was profiled in a study of blood T cells in healthy people across ages. Overall study results and limits: Fewer expanded clones and more diversity marked long-lived versus aged donors.

PCR was performed a second time for roughly 7 to 11 cycles using a sample-barcoded 5' primer and a J-beta primer mix. One entry per CDR3 protein, called by TCRdb with MiXCR from the 5' RACE reads. The sample includes 1.5 million to 2 million distinct CDR3 sequences, about 32% of them seen just once. The germline V gene has CDR1 SGHRS and CDR2 YFSETQ. The CDR3 is made up of 17 amino acids. The V end was cut by 3 bases, the J end by 0 bases, with 16 bases between. Concerning this clonotype: Its antigen is as yet unknown.

Sequences were obtained from blood. The source of this sequence is a woman in her twenties or thirties in good health. The V call is TRBV5-1, the J call TRBJ2-1; no clear D gene. CDR3 loop: CASSSGGTAPSYNEQFF. The DNA for the CDR3 is TGCGCCAGCAGCTCGGGCGGTACAGCTCCCTCCTACAATGAGCAGTTCTTC.